In its sample, the clone carrying this T cell receptor beta chain was seen many times. Antigen specificity is unknown. The CDR3 covers 15 residues. V lost 6 bases, J lost 0 bases, and 15 bases lay in between. Germline V gene data show CDR1 as MNHNS and CDR2 as SASEGT. Arm-PCR with iRepertoire HTBI primers amplified the CDR3 regions for these TCR beta libraries. Per the original methods: Samples revealed fewer than 65 TRBV and 14 TRBJ segments. TCRdb passed the multiplex PCR reads through MiXCR, listing each CDR3 protein once. Clone size and V and J calls follow TCRdb, not the original study. Counted here are about 310,000 distinct CDR3 sequences, around 20% occurring once; the ten biggest clones make up about 61%. This record comes from a study of regulatory T cells in long-lasting Graves disease. Study results and limitations: New patients shared fewer public clonotypes (about 1,000) than persistent patients did (around 2,700).

Time point noted: persistent/refractory GD, antithyroid drugs over 5 years with positive TRAb. The authors made the TCR library using RNA they extracted from PBMCs. Collection of peripheral blood (roughly 9.8 milliliters) was done using EDTA tubes. The chain has TRBV6-1 and TRBJ2-7; TRBD1 or TRBD2 may be the D gene (5 bases each). This sequence originates from a female donor with Graves disease. The sample was peripheral blood mononuclear cells (PBMCs), taken when the disease was refractory, from a patient treated with antithyroid drugs. The DNA of the CDR3 is TGTGCCAGCAGCAAAGGGACGGCGAGCTCCTACGAGCAGTACTTC. Its translation is CASSKGTASSYEQYF.